This T cell receptor beta chain was retrieved from a study of cytomegalovirus exposure and HLA in healthy donors. Sequencing used immunoSEQ multiplex PCR; TCRdb keeps in-frame clones, though not all of them. Of 260,000 or so clones listed, roughly 89% were seen once; the top ten hold about 2.5%. The receptor's source is a man between 18 and 35 years old in good health and CMV-seronegative. Sequencing was carried out using PBMCs.

In DNA form, the CDR3 reads TGTGCCAGCAGTTTACAGGGGATCGGCGGCTACACCTTC. Residues: CASSLQGIGGYTF. This rearrangement joins TRBV6-1 to TRBJ1-2; 7 nucleotides agree with TRBD1. The CDR3 spans 13 residues. V lost 5 bases, J lost 8 bases, and 8 bases stayed unmatched. The V gene's germline CDR1 is MNHNS and CDR2 SASEGT.